What follows describes a single T cell receptor (beta chain). The entry originates in a study of control samples from healthy donors and cancer patients. The CDR3 is 15 residues long. V shed 2 bases, J shed 6 bases, and the junction held 10 bases outside the gene matches. CDR1 is MNHEY and CDR2 is SVGAGI in the germline V gene. Assay used: immunoSEQ multiplex PCR; TCRdb lists only in-frame clones, some missing. The sample consists of approximately 94,000 clones, 84% of them appearing once. The chain is built from TRBV6-5 and TRBJ2-7, with TRBD1 identical over 7 bases. Sequencing input: PBMCs. The source is a man aged 65 to 79 with lung cancer. The chain's CDR3 is CASSYRRQGQVEQYF. DNA for the CDR3: TGTGCCAGCAGTTACAGGAGACAGGGACAAGTCGAGCAGTACTTC.